The sequence of this T cell receptor beta chain was determined in a study of shared clonotypes between healthy human individuals (dated by TCRdb to 2020 to 2021). With regard to the full study: The cohort included a few men and a couple of women between 18 and 49 years of age. For each donor, three plates each were used for CD4 naive and CD4 memory, two plates were used for CD8 naive, and one plate was used for CD8 memory. Per donor, leukapheresis produced somewhere between about 0.94 and 8.9 billion PBMCs. To increase sequencing depth and limit assay-specific biases, different laboratories used diverse techniques to prepare libraries and sequence TCR repertoires. Blood TCR repertoires of 5 or 6 healthy adults were deeply sequenced to estimate repertoire size and the extent of clonotype sharing between individuals.

General study outcomes and caveats: Because the study included a small number of donors, the genetic and exposure-history diversity represented was limited. Larger estimated clonotype richness was generally found for naive subsets than for memory subsets. Sampling was restricted to blood, and TCR repertoires in tissue are likely to differ from TCR repertoires in blood. Compared with non-shared clonotypes, clonotypes shared by all four sorted-subset donors had higher generation probabilities. Across a handful of donors, roughly 5.4% of naive CD4, roughly 3.5% of naive CD8, about 2.3% of memory CD4, and 0.4% to 0.45% of memory CD8 clonotypes were shared. Rarefaction of sorted-subset datasets indicated incomplete sequencing despite the large sequencing depth. Pairwise subsampling led to the expectation that sequencing depth would affect the degree of clonotype sharing among donors.

Donors were healthy HIV-negative adults with no recently reported acute infections or vaccinations. Only Caucasian adults living in Nashville, Tennessee, USA were represented among the donors. CD4+ T cells were enriched by magnetic negative selection, after which naive cells were positively selected on CD45RA and the negative fraction was taken as the memory subset. Blood was obtained by leukapheresis, after which PBMCs were separated by Ficoll-Histopaque density gradient centrifugation and cryopreserved in liquid nitrogen vapor phase. Analytical flow cytometry was used to check the purity and quantity of each magnetically sorted T cell population. Genomic DNA was isolated from each sorted fraction and quantified by UV absorbance on a Nanodrop 2000c. Using the deep immunoSEQ assay, TCR CDR3 regions were amplified from genomic DNA by multiplex PCR. For each cell subset, the extracted genomic DNA was distributed evenly across all wells of several immunoSEQ 96-well plates, and each plate served as one replicate. For sorted subsets, each replicate PCR was loaded with about 0.2 ug genomic DNA, equivalent to 30,000 or so T cell genomes. Purified libraries were quantified with a Qubit 3.0 fluorometer, sized on a Bioanalyzer 2100, and re-quantified with the KAPA Library Quantification kit. Every immunoSEQ 96-well plate was sequenced on a dedicated single-read 150-cycle Illumina NextSeq 550 flow cell. In the paper's pipeline: Because the immunoSEQ output held only junctional sequences and lacked quality scores, the filtering could not match the filtering applied to full-length reads. Sequences were annotated with PyIR, a Python wrapper for IgBLAST v1.9, and V/J genes and CDR3 were assigned using IMGT germline references. Any read was removed if the V/J assignment was weak (E-value above 1e-6), the CDR3 was missing, or the read contained stop codons, out-of-frame junctions, or ambiguous translated residues. A V3J clonotype was defined by an identical inferred V gene, J gene, and CDR3 amino acid sequence. Percentage overlap between repertoires was calculated by dividing the number of shared unique clonotypes by the size of the smaller repertoire. Three approaches were used to assess repertoire richness: RTK rarefaction, the Chao1 estimator, and Recon v2.1 estimates of unobserved clonotypes. Generation probabilities were computed with OLGA for all TCRbeta clonotypes obtained by the gDNA method from a handful of donors. The table comes from immuneACCESS by way of TCRdb, which keeps in-frame sequences with V and J called. Part of the clones is missing from these tables; in studies checked, under half for an unresolved V gene and the rest for unknown reasons. V, J and clone size reflect that table, while D and trimming were determined from the DNA. For this sample there are 950,000 to 1,100,000 clones; around four fifths appear just once. Less than 1.5% of the sample belongs to the ten largest clones.

Of note for this clone: This clone's antigen is unknown. Per-base qualities were not stored, and no clone one base away is much larger.

Spanning cysteine to phenylalanine, the CDR3 consists of 15 amino acids. Only the CDR3 part of the read is kept: 45 bases, read in frame from the first base. Reading the germline V gene gives CDR1 SNHLY and CDR2 FYNNEI. Here V drops 5 bases and J drops 6 bases, and the junction holds 9 bases not matched to any gene. The chain employs TRBV2 and TRBJ2-1; TRBD2 matches 8 bases in the middle. Material for sequencing was memory CD4+ T cells sorted from blood. Read against the paper, the sample's cell subset or site label means: CD45RA-negative fraction. This receptor was obtained from a man between 18 and 35 years old in good health. The DNA sequence is given as TGTGCCAGCAGTCCGAGGGTAGCGGGGTCCAATGAGCAGTTCTTC. This codes for CASSPRVAGSNEQFF.